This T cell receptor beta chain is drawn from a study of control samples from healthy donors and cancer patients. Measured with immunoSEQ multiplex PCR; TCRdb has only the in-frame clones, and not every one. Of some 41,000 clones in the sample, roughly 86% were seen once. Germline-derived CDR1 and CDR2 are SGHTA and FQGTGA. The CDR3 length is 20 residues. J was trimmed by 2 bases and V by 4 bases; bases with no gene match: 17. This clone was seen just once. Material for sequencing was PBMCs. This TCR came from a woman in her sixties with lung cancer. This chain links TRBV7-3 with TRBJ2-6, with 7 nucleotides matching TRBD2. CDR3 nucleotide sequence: TGTGCCAGCAGCTCGATCCCAGGACTAGTCGGTCGTCCTGGGGCCAACGTCCTGACTTTC. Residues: CASSSIPGLVGRPGANVLTF.